This TCR beta chain appears in the sequencing data of a study of sequential checkpoint blockade in melanoma. Overall study: TCRβ was sequenced from DNA of about a hundred pretreatment tumors.

Clones were sequenced by immunoSEQ multiplex PCR, and TCRdb holds only the in-frame ones, with some missing. This sample carries about 1,400 clones, around 25% of them seen once, and the ten largest clones take about 10%. Worth noting for this clone: The antigen is not known.

Treatment reported: randomized to nivolumab then ipilimumab (arm A) or the reverse (arm B). Trimming pared 8 bases from V and 1 base from J, leaving 12 bases between. The CDR3 extends over 14 amino acids. Germline CDR1 MNHGY, CDR2 SAAAGT. Study-wide findings and caveats: Clinical benefit was about 30 times likelier when tumor T-cell fraction and clonality increased. For nivolumab-first patients, baseline tumor clonality was associated with response.

This TCR came from a human donor with melanoma. This chain joins TRBV6-8 and TRBJ2-1; D remains unclear. Source: tumor tissue (inferred from file names), taken from a patient given nivolumab and ipilimumab in sequence. The CDR3 loop reads CASRWMGSYNEQFF. The CDR3, as DNA: TGTGCCAGCCGGTGGATGGGTTCCTACAATGAGCAGTTCTTC.